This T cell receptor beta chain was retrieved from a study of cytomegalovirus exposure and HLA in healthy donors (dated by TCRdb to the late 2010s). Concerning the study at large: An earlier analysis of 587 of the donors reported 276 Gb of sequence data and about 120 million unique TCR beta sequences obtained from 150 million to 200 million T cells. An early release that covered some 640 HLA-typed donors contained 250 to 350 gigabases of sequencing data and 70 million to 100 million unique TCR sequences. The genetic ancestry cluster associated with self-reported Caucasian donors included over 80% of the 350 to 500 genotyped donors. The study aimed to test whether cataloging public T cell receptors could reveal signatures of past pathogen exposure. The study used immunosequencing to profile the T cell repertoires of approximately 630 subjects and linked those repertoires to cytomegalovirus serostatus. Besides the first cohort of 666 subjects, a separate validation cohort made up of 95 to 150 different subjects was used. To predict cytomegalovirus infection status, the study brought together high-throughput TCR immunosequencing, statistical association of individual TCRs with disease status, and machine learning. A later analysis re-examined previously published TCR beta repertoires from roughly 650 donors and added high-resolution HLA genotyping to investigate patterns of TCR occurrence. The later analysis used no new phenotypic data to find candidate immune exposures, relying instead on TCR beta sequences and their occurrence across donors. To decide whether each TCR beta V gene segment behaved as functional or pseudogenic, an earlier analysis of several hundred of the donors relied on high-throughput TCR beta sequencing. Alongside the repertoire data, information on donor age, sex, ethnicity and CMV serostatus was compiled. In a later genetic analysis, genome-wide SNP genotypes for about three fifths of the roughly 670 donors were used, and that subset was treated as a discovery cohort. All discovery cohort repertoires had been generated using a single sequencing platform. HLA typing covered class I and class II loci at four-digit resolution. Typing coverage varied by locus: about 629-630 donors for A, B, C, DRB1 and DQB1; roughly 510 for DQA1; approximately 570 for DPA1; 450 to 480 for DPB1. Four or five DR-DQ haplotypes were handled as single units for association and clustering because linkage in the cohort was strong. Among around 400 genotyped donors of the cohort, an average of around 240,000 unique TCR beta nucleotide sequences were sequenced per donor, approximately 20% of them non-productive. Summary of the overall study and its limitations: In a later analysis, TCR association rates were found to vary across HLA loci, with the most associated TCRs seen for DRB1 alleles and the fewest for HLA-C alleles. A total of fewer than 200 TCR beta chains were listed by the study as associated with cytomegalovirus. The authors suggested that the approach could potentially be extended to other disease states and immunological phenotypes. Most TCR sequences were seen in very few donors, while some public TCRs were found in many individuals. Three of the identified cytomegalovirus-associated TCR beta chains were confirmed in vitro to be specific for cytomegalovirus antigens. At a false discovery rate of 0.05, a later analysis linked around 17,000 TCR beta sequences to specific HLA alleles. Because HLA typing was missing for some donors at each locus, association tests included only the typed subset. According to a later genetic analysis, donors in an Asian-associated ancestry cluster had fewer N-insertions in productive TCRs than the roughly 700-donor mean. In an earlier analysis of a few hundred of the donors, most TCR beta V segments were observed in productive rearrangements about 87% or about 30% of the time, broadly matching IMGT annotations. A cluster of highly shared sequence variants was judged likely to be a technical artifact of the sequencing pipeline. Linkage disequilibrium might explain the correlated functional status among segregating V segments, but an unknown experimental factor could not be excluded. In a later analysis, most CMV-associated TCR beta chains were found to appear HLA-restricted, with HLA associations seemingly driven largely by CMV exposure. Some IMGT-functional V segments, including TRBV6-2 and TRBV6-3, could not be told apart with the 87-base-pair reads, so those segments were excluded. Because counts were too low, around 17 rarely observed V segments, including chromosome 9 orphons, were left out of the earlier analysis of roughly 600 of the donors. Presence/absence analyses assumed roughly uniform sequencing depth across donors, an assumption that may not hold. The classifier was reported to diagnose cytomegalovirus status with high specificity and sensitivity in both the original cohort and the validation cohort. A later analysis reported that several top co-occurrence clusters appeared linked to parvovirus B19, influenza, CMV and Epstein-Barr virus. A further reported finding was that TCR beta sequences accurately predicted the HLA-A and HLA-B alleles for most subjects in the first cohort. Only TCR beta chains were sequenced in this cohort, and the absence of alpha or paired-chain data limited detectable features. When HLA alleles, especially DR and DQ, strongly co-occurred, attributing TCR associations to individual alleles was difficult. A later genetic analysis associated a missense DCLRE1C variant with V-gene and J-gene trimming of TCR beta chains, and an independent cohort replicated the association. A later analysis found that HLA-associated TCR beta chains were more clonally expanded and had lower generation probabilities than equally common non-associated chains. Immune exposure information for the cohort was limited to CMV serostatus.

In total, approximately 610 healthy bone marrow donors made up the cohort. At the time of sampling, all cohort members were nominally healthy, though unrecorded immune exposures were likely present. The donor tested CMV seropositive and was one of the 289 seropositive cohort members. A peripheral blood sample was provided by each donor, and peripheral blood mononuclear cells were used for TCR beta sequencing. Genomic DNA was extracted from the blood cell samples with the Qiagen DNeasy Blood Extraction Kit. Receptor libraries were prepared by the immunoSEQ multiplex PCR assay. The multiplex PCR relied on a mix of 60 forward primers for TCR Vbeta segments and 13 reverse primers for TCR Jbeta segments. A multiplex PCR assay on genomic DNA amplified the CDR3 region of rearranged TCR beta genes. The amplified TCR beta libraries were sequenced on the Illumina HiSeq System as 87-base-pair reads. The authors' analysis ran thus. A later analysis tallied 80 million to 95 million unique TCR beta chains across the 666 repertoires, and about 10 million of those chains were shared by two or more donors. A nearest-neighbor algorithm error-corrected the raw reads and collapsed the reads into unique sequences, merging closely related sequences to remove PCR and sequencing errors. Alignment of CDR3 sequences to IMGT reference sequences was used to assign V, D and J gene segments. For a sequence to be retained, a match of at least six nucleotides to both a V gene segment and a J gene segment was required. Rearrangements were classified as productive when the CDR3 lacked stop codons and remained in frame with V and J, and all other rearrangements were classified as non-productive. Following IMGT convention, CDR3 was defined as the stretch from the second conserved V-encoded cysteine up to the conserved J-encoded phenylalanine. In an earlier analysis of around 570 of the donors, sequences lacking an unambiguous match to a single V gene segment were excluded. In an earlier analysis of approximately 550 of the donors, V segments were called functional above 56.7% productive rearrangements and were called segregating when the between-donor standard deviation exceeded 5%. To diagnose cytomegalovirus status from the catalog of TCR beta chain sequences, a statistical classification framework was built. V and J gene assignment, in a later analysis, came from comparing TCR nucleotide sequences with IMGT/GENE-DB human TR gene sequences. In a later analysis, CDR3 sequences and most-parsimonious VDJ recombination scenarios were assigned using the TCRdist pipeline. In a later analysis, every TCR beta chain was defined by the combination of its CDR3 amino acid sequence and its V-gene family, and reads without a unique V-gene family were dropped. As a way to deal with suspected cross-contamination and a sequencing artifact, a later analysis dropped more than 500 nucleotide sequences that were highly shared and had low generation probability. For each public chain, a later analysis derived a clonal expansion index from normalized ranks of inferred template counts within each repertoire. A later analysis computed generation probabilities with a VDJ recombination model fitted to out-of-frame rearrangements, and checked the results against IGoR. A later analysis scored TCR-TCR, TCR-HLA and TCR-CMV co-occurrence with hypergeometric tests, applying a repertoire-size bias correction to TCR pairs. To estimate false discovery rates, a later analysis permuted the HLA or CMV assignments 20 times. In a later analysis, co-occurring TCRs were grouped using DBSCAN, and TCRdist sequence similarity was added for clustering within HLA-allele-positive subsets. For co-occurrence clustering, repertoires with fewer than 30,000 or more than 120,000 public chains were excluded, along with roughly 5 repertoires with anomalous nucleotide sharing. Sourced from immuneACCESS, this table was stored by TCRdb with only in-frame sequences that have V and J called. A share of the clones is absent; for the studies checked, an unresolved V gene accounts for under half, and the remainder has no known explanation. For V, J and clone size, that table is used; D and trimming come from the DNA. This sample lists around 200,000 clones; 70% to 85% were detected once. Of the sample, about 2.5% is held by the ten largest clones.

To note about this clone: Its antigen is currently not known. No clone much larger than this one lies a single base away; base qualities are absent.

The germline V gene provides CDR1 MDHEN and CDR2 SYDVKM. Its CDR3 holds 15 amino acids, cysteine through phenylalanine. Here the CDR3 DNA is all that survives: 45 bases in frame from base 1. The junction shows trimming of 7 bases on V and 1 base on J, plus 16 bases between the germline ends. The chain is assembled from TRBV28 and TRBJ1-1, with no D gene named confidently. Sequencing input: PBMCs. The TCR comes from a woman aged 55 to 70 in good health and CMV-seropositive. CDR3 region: CASTLGKGANTEAFF. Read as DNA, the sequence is TGTGCCAGCACCCTCGGGAAGGGAGCGAACACTGAAGCTTTCTTT.